This TCR beta chain was documented in a study of CD8 T cells in Susac syndrome. TCR beta was sequenced from blood CD8+ and CD4+ T cells. The multiple sclerosis control group consisted of treatment-naive patients whose relapsing-remitting disease, which was either stable or active, fulfilled revised McDonald criteria. RNA in amounts of roughly 0.5 to 1 ug was reverse transcribed with random hexamers. Each CDR3 protein gets one entry after TCRdb re-called the immunoSEQ multiplex PCR reads with MiXCR. The sample holds about 210,000 distinct CDR3 sequences, roughly 96% seen once. This CDR3 has 13 residues. Trimming removed 6 bases from V and 2 bases from J; junction bases left unmatched: 2. The germline V gene has CDR1 SNHLY and CDR2 FYNNEI.

V usage is TRBV2 and J usage is TRBJ2-7, with 9 bases fitting TRBD1. The receptor comes from a human donor with multiple sclerosis. Sample: CD4+ T cells from PBMCs. The CDR3 spells CASSGTGPYEQYF. The CDR3 DNA sequence: TGTGCCAGCAGCGGGACAGGGCCCTACGAGCAGTACTTC.